The 20 T cell receptor beta chains in this list originate from one sample, sequenced in a study of a mutant IDH1 vaccine in newly diagnosed glioma. Sample time point: week 23, last vaccination. Every single dose of the vaccine, 300 ug of mutant IDH1 20-mer peptide, came with topical imiquimod. TCRdb's copy holds only in-frame clones and misses some; the assay was immunoSEQ multiplex PCR. The data show about 38,000 clones, with 81% seen just once and just over 5% held by the top ten. The antigens for these receptors are not known. Material: PBMCs, obtained from a glioma patient whose treatment included an IDH1 peptide vaccine. All receptors derive from a middle-aged man with glioma.

The CDR3 here is CASSPGLANTQFF. The CDR3 nucleotides read TGTGCCAGCAGTCCCGGACTAGCGAACACTCAGTTCTTC. The chain has TRBV27 and TRBJ2-1; 9 nucleotides match TRBD2. V dropped 5 bases and J dropped 13; count of bases not matched to a gene: 9. This CDR3 spans 13 amino acids. Germline lookup yields CDR1 MNHEY and CDR2 SMNVEV (reference sequence).

The J gene is TRBJ2-6, the V gene TRBV5-6, with D unresolved. The V gene's germline CDR1 is SGHDT and CDR2 YYEEEE. Trimming left V 7 bases short and J 2 bases short, with 7 bases between. CDR3 length: 13 residues. CDR3 region: CASYGAGANVLTF. The CDR3, as DNA: TGTGCCAGCTACGGTGCTGGGGCCAACGTCCTGACTTTC.

Details on this clone: A read error may produce the germline difference seen at one junction end. This rearrangement joins TRBV19 to TRBJ2-5; D is undetermined. The CDR3 length is 15 residues. Per germline, CDR1 LNHDA and CDR2 SQIVND (reference sequence). The CDR3 DNA is TGTGCCAGTAGTATCATGTGGGGAAGCCAAGGGACCCAGTACTTC. This translates into CASSIMWGSQGTQYF.

This clone was picked up one time. The V gene is TRBV7-2, the J gene TRBJ1-2; D unresolved. V lost 0 bases and J lost 0, with 8 bases in between. In germline, CDR1 is SGHTA, CDR2 FQGNSA. The CDR3 loop spans 15 amino acids. This CDR3 is CASSLAGGANYGYTF. The CDR3, as DNA: TGTGCCAGCAGCTTAGCGGGCGGTGCTAACTATGGCTACACCTTC.

This sequence joins TRBV6-5 and TRBJ2-7; no clear D gene. Per the germline V gene, CDR1 is MNHEY and CDR2 is SVGAGI. V was shortened by 6 bases and J by 0 bases, with 12 bases between the two germline ends. CDR3 size: 14 residues. The CDR3 nucleotides read TGTGCCAGCAGCCCCCGCGCCTTCTCCTACGAGCAGTACTTC. It specifies CASSPRAFSYEQYF.

The CDR3 region is CASSPKARQGAGDTQYF. The CDR3 nucleotides read TGTGCCAGCAGCCCAAAAGCCAGACAGGGCGCGGGAGATACGCAGTATTTT. The chain has TRBV5-4 and TRBJ2-3, with TRBD1 matching 7 bases. Germline V gives CDR1 SGHNT, CDR2 YYREEE (reference sequence). V was pared by 4 bases and J by 5 bases, with 16 bases of the junction left unmatched. This CDR3 region has 17 residues.

DNA for the CDR3: TGTGCCAGTAGTGGTACAGGGGGGAGAGCCAAAAACATTCAGTACTTC. This encodes CASSGTGGRAKNIQYF. The chain combines TRBV19 with TRBJ2-4; 8 bases match TRBD1. Germline CDR1 LNHDA, CDR2 SQIVND (reference sequence). The V and J ends lost 5 bases and 0 bases, in that order; junction bases with no gene match: 6. The CDR3 length is 16 residues.

This chain links TRBV15 with TRBJ1-2; D is unclear. Germline CDR1 reads LNHNV; CDR2 reads YYDKDF (reference sequence). With 5 bases removed from V and 3 bases from J, the gap between germline ends came to 13 bases. The CDR3 loop spans 14 amino acids. Here the CDR3 reads CATSDLREYYGYTF. CDR3 in DNA: TGTGCCACCAGCGATTTGAGGGAATACTATGGCTACACCTTC.

This clone was found a few times. In nucleotides, the CDR3 is TGTGCCATCAGCCAAACGACAGGGGGCTTCGGTGGCTACACCTTC. It is translated as CAISQTTGGFGGYTF. This chain connects TRBV10-3 to TRBJ1-2, with 10 bases that match TRBD1. Germline V gene data show CDR1 as ENHRY and CDR2 as SYGVKD. The CDR3 is 15 amino acids. J gave up 7 bases and V 6 bases, and 11 bases lay outside the gene matches.

The chain is built from TRBV5-4 and TRBJ1-2; 7 bases line up with TRBD1. With V trimmed by 0 bases and J by 8 bases, 7 bases remained unmatched. The CDR3 is 14 residues long. CDR1 and CDR2 from the germline V gene are SGHNT and YYREEE (reference sequence). In DNA, the CDR3 is TGTGCCAGCAGCTTGGCCGACAGGGCAGGGGGCTACACCTTC. Protein sequence: CASSLADRAGGYTF.

The V and J genes are TRBV5-4 and TRBJ1-2; D not resolved. V lost 0 bases, J lost 3 bases, and 9 bases lay in between. Germline CDR1 is SGHNT and CDR2 is YYREEE (reference sequence). The CDR3 has 14 amino acids. The CDR3: CASSLGATDYGYTF. For the CDR3, the DNA is TGTGCCAGCAGCTTGGGGGCTACGGACTATGGCTACACCTTC. The variable domain in full, with the rest retrieved from reference TRBV5-4 and TRBJ1-2, is ETGVTQSPTHLIKTRGQQVTLRCSSQSGHNTVSWYQQALGQGPQFIFQYYREEENGRGNFPPRFSGLQFPNYSSELNVNALELDDSALYLCASSLGATDYGYTFGSGTRLTVV.

V and J are TRBV4-3 and TRBJ2-3; the D call may be TRBD1 or TRBD2 (6 bases each). The germline V gene encodes CDR1 LGHNA and CDR2 YSLEER. The ends were cut back, 0 bases at V and 5 bases at J, with 12 bases in the middle. The CDR3 sequence is 15 residues long. CDR3 amino acids: CASSQDWGAGDTQYF. The CDR3 region has the DNA TGCGCCAGCAGCCAAGATTGGGGGGCCGGAGATACGCAGTATTTT.

Relative to its sample, this clone is medium-sized (0.01 to 0.1%). The chain combines TRBV6-6 with TRBJ1-2, with D unclear. This CDR3 spans 11 amino acids. CDR1 and CDR2 (germline): MNHNY, SVGAGI (reference sequence). The V gene lost 0 bases and the J gene lost 14 bases, with 10 bases spanning the gap. The CDR3 region is CASSYSMRCTF. Here the CDR3 DNA reads TGTGCCAGCAGTTACTCGATGAGGTGTACCTTC.

The J gene is TRBJ2-7, the V gene TRBV10-1, with D uncertain. CDR3 size: 12 residues. Germline V gives CDR1 WNHNN, CDR2 SYGVQD (reference sequence). V was pared by 3 bases and J by 5 bases, with 8 bases between. The CDR3 loop is CASSDRPDEQYF. The CDR3 DNA reads as TGCGCCAGCAGTGATAGACCCGACGAGCAGTACTTC.

This rearrangement joins TRBV11-2 to TRBJ1-6, with TRBD1 matching over 7 bases. V was pared by 5 bases and J by 7 bases, with 8 bases of the junction left unmatched. CDR3 length equals 15 residues. Germline V gene lookup returns CDR1 SGHAT and CDR2 FQNNGV. This CDR3 is CASSPGTAENSPLHF. CDR3 bases: TGTGCCAGCAGCCCCGGGACAGCTGAGAATTCACCCCTCCACTTT.

The V gene is TRBV29-1, the J gene TRBJ2-7; D uncertain. Germline CDR1 reads SQVTM; CDR2 reads ANQGSEA. The CDR3 length is 13 residues. The V and J ends lost 1 base and 2 bases respectively, with 9 bases between them. CDR3 sequence: CSVEAESPYEQYF. The CDR3 DNA reads as TGCAGCGTTGAAGCAGAATCTCCCTACGAGCAGTACTTC.

V and J are TRBV29-1 and TRBJ1-3; no reliable D call. Germline CDR1 SQVTM, CDR2 ANQGSEA. The CDR3 loop spans 12 amino acids. V shed 5 bases and J shed 2 bases, with 7 bases lying between them. CDR3 residues: CSVIGTGNTIYF. CDR3 DNA sequence: TGCAGCGTTATCGGAACTGGAAACACCATATATTTT.

V is TRBV12-5 and J is TRBJ2-1; 8 bases match TRBD1. The CDR3 consists of 20 residues. The V gene's germline CDR1 is LGHNT and CDR2 FRNRAP. Losses at the gene ends were 4 bases for V and 0 bases for J; bases not matched to a gene: 17. CDR3 region: CASGYSPPTGASLSYNEQFF. CDR3 coding DNA: TGTGCTAGTGGTTACTCCCCCCCGACAGGGGCCTCCCTCTCCTACAATGAGCAGTTCTTC. The whole variable domain, remainder taken from reference TRBV12-5 and TRBJ2-1, is DARVTQTPRHKVTEMGQEVTMRCQPILGHNTVFWYRQTMMQGLELLAYFRNRAPLDDSGMPKDRFSAEMPDATLATLKIQPSEPRDSAVYFCASGYSPPTGASLSYNEQFFGPGTRLTVL.

The V call is TRBV5-1, the J call TRBJ1-2, with D perhaps matching TRBD1 (5 bases). Germline-derived CDR1 and CDR2 are SGHRS and YFSETQ. The CDR3 is 13 residues long. Deletions cut 0 bases from V and 8 bases from J, with 11 bases between. The CDR3 reads CASSLEGVRGYTF. The CDR3 nucleotides are TGCGCCAGCAGCTTGGAAGGGGTTCGCGGCTACACCTTC.

For this clone: The junction shows a germline mismatch at one end, possibly a read error. The rearrangement links TRBV6-1 to TRBJ2-7, with 8 bases aligning to TRBD1. The CDR3 extends over 15 amino acids. Germline V gene sequence: CDR1 MNHNS, CDR2 SASEGT. CDR3 DNA: TGTGCCGGCAGTGCCCCCGGGACAGGACCCTACGAGCAGTACTTC. Protein product: CAGSAPGTGPYEQYF.